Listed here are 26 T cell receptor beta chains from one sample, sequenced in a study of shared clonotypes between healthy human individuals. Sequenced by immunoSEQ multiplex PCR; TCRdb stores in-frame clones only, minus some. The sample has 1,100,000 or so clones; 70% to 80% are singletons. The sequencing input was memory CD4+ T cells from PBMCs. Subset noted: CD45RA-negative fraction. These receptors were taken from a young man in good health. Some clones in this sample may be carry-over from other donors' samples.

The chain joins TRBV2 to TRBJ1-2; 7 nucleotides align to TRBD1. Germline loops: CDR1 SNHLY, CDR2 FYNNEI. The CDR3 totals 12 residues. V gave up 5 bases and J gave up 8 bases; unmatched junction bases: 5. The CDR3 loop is CASSNRGRGYTF. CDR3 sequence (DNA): TGTGCCAGCAGTAACAGGGGCAGGGGCTACACCTTC.

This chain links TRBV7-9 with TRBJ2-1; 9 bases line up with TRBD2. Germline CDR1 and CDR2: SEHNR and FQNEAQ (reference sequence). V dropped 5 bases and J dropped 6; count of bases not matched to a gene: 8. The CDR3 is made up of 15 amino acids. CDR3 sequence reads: CASSPRGGRANEQFF. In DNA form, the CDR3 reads TGTGCCAGCAGCCCCAGGGGCGGGAGGGCCAATGAGCAGTTCTTC.

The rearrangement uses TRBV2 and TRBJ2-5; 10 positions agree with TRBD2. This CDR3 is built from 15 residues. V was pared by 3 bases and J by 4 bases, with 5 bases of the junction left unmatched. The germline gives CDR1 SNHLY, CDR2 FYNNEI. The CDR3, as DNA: TGTGCCAGCAGTGATCGGCTAGCGGGAGCAGAGACCCAGTACTTC. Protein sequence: CASSDRLAGAETQYF.

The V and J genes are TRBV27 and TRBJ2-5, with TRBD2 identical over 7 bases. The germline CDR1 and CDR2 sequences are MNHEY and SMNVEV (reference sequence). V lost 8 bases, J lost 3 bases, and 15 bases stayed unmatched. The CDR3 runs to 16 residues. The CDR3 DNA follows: TGTGCCAGCGGAACCCTAAGGGGCGGGGGAGAAGAGACCCAGTACTTC. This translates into CASGTLRGGGEETQYF.

CDR3 sequence: CASSEGDLSYEQYF. DNA for the CDR3: TGTGCCAGCAGTGAAGGAGATCTTTCCTACGAGCAGTACTTC. The chain employs TRBV6-1 and TRBJ2-7; D remains unclear. Germline CDR1 MNHNS, CDR2 SASEGT. Deletions cut 1 base from V and 1 base from J, with 8 bases between. The CDR3 contains 14 residues.

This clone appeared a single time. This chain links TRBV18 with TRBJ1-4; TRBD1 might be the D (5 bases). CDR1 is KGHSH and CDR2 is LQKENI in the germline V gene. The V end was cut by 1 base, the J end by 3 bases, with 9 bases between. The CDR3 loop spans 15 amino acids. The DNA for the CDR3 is TGTGCCAGCTCACCACTAGGGGCAGCTAATGAAAAACTGTTTTTT. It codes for CASSPLGAANEKLFF.

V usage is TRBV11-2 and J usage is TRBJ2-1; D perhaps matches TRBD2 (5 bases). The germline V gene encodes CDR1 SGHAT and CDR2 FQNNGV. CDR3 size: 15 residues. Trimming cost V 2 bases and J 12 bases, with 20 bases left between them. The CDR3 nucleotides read TGTGCCAGCAGCTTAATGAGCGGAGGAAGCCGAGCGCAGTTCTTC. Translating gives CASSLMSGGSRAQFF.

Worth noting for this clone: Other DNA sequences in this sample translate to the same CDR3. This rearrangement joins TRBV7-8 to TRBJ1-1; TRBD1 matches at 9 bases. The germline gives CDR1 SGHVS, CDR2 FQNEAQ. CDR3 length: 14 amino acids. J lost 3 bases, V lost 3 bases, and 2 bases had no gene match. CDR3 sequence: CASSLRDRDTEAFF. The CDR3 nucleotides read TGTGCCAGCAGCTTGAGGGACAGGGACACTGAAGCTTTCTTT.

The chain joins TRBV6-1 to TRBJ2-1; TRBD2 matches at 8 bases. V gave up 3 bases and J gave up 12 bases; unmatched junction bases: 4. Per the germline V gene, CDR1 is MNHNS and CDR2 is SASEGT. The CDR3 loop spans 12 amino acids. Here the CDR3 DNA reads TGTGCCAGCAGTGAGAGCGGGGGAGGGCAGTTCTTC. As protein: CASSESGGGQFF.

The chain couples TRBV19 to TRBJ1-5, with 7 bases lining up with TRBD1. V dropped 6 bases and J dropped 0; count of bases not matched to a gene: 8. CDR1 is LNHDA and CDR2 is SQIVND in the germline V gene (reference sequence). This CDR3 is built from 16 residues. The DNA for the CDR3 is TGTGCCAGTAGGCGGACAGGAGATAATAGCAATCAGCCCCAGCATTTT. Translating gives CASRRTGDNSNQPQHF.

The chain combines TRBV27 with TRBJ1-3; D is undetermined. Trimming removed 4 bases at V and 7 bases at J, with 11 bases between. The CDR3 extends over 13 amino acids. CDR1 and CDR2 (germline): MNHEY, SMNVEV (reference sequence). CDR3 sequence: CASSSNAGNTIYF. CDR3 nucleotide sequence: TGTGCCAGCAGTTCTAACGCGGGTAACACCATATATTTT.

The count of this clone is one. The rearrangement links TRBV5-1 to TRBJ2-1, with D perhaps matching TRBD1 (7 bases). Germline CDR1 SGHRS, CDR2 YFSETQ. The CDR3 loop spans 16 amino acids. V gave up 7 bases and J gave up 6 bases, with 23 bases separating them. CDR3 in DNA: TGCGCCAGCCATGAGGGGGCGGGACAACGGGGCAATGAGCAGTTCTTC. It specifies CASHEGAGQRGNEQFF.

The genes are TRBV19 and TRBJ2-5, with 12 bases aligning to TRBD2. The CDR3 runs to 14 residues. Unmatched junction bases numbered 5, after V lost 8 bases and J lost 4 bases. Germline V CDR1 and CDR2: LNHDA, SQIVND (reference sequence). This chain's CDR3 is CASRLAGDRETQYF. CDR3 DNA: TGTGCCAGTCGACTAGCGGGAGACAGAGAGACCCAGTACTTC.

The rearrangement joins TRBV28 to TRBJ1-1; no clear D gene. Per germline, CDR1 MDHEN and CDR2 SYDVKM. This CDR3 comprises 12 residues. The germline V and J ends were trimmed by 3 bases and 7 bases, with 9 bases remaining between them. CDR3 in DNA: TGTGCCAGCAGTTTTGGGATCAGTGAAGCTTTCTTT. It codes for CASSFGISEAFF.

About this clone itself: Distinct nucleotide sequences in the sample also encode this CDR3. CDR3 sequence: CASSSASGSTDTQYF. In DNA form, the CDR3 reads TGTGCCAGCAGCTCGGCTAGCGGGAGCACAGATACGCAGTATTTT. This chain links TRBV5-4 with TRBJ2-3; TRBD2 matches at 8 bases. Germline V gene sequence: CDR1 SGHNT, CDR2 YYREEE (reference sequence). CDR3 length: 15 residues. Trimming at V came to 3 bases and at J to 0 bases, leaving 3 bases not matched to a gene.

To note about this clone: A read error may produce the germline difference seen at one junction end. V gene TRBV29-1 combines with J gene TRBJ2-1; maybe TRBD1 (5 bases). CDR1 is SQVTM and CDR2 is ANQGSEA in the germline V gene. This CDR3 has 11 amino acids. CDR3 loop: CSVEDSVGQFF. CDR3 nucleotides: TGCAGCGTGGAAGACAGCGTTGGGCAGTTCTTC.

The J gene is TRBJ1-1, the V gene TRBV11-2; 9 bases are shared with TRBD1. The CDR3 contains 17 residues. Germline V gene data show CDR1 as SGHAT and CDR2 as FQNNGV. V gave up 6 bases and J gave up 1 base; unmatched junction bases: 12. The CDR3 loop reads CASRPIRGGQGNTEAFF. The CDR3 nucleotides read TGTGCCAGCAGACCAATTCGGGGGGGACAGGGGAACACTGAAGCTTTCTTT.

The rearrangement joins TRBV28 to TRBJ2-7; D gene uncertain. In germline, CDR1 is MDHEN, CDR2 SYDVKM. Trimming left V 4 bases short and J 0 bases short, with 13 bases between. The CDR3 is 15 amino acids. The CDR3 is CASSSKAAASYEQYF. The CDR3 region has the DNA TGTGCCAGCAGTTCTAAGGCTGCAGCCTCCTACGAGCAGTACTTC.

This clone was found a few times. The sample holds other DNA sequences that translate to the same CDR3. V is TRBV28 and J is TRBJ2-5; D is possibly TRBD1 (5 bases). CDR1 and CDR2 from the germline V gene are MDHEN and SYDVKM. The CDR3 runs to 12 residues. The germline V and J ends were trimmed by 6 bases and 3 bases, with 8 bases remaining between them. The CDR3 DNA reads TGTGCCAGCAGCCAGGGAAAAGAGACCCAGTACTTC. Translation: CASSQGKETQYF. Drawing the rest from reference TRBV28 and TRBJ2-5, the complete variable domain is DVKVTQSSRYLVKRTGEKVFLECVQDMDHENMFWYRQDPGLGLRLIYFSYDVKMKEKGDIPEGYSVSREKKERFSLILESASTNQTSMYLCASSQGKETQYFGPGTRLLVL.

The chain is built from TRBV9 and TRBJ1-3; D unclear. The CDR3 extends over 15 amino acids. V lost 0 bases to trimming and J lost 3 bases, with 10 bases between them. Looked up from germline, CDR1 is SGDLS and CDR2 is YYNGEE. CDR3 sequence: CASSVAIAHGNTIYF. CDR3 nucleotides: TGTGCCAGCAGCGTAGCGATTGCTCATGGAAACACCATATATTTT. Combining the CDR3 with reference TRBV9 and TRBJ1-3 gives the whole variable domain DSGVTQTPKHLITATGQRVTLRCSPRSGDLSVYWYQQSLDQGLQFLIQYYNGEERAKGNILERFSAQQFPDLHSELNLSSLELGDSALYFCASSVAIAHGNTIYFGEGSWLTVV.

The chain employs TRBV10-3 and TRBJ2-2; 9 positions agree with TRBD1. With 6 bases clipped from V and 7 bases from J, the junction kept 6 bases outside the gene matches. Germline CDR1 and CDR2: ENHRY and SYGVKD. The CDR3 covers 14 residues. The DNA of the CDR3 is TGTGCCATCAGACAGGGGGCTACTGGCGGGGAGCTGTTTTTT. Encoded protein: CAIRQGATGGELFF.

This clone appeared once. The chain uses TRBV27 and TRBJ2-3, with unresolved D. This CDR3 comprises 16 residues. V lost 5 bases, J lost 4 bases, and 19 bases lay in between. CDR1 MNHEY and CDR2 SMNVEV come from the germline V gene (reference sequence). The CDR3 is CASSPKWVPWADTQYF. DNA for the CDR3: TGTGCCAGCAGTCCCAAGTGGGTCCCTTGGGCAGATACGCAGTATTTT.

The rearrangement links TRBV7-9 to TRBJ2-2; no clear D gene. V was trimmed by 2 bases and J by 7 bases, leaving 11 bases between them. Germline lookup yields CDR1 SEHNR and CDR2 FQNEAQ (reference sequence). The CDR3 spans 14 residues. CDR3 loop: CASSLIGYHGELFF. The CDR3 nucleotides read TGTGCCAGCAGCTTAATCGGATACCACGGGGAGCTGTTTTTT.

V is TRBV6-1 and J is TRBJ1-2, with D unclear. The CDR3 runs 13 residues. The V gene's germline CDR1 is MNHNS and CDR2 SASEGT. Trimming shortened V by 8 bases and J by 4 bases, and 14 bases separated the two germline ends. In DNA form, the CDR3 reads TGTGCCAGCCGTACAGACCCCCTCTATGGCTACACCTTC. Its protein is CASRTDPLYGYTF.

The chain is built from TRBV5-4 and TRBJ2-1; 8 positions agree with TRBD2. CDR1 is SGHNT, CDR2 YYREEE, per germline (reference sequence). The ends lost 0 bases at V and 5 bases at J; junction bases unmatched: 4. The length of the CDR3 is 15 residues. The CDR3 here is CASSLGLANNNEQFF. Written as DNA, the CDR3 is TGTGCCAGCAGCTTGGGACTAGCGAACAACAATGAGCAGTTCTTC.

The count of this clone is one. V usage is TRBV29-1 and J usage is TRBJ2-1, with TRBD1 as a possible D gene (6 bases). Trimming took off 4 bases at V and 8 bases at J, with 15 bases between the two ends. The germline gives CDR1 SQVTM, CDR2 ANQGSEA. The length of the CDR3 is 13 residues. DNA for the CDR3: TGCAGCGTTGGGAGGACAGTAGTCGATGAGCAGTTCTTC. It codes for CSVGRTVVDEQFF.